The rows below give T cell receptor beta chains drawn from one sample of a study of post-analysis software for immune sequencing data. TCRdb re-called the PCR reads with MiXCR, one entry per CDR3 protein. The sample has hundreds of thousands of distinct CDR3 sequences, 25% to 30% seen once; the top ten hold roughly 0.54%. Specimen: blood. The origin of the receptors is a girl aged 5-17 years with multiple sclerosis. Each CDR3 is given without its conserved first and last residue. Size is stated for part of the rows, as once, few or many counts, or as a class when the clone is expanded.

v_gene,abundance,j_gene,CDR3aa
TRBV24-1,.,TRBJ2-1,ATSDARTGGAGNEQF
TRBV9,few,TRBJ2-1,ASSVDRGGGEQF
TRBV25-1,few,TRBJ2-1,ASSGSNEQF
TRBV5-1,.,TRBJ1-6,ASSSPDLTGTNSPLH
TRBV5-5,.,.,ASRARGGSYEQY
TRBV5-1,.,TRBJ2-3,ASNLGAGDFMGTDTQY
TRBV9,few,TRBJ2-1,ASSSRQQSYNEQF
TRBV20-1,.,TRBJ2-1,SAHRTAGGRNEQF
TRBV3-1,.,TRBJ2-1,ASSQDQVRDEQF
TRBV6-5,.,TRBJ1-1,ASSRGAEAF
TRBV29-1,few,TRBJ2-5,SVDGTSIREETQY
TRBV20-1,.,TRBJ1-5,SARNRDRVGREPQH
TRBV3-1,.,TRBJ2-7,ASSQEGQHLRDEQY
TRBV7-2,.,TRBJ2-4,ASSLDRGVAPKNIQY
TRBV20-1,few,TRBJ2-3,SAAPNTQY
TRBV29-1,few,TRBJ2-7,SVGTGHHEQY
TRBV25-1,few,TRBJ2-4,ASSESPSRNIQY
TRBV12-3/TRBV12-4,.,TRBJ2-1,ASSLTGYEQF
TRBV20-1,.,TRBJ2-3,SARGVFLGSTDAEY
TRBV6-1,.,TRBJ2-7,ASRGLRDLGGEQY
TRBV6-1,.,TRBJ2-1,ASKQGYYNEQF
TRBV29-1,.,TRBJ2-3,SIEKRGTDTQY
TRBV2,.,TRBJ1-2,ASNSRTPDGYT
TRBV10-1,.,TRBJ1-2,ASSRNIASDYT
TRBV6-6,few,TRBJ2-5,ASSYGTGGEETQY
TRBV5-1,.,TRBJ2-3,ASSYPSGLALDTQY
TRBV3-1,few,TRBJ2-3,ASSRAGGQADTQY
TRBV4-1,.,TRBJ1-6,ASSRTGFGSPLH
TRBV11-3,.,TRBJ2-7,ASSHPPRSSYEQY
TRBV10-3,.,.,AISAGTLSNEQY
TRBV12-3/TRBV12-4,.,TRBJ1-5,ASSFAENNQPQH
TRBV29-1,few,TRBJ1-1,SVDGYTEAF
TRBV28,few,TRBJ2-5,ASSPPVRETQY
TRBV11-3,.,TRBJ1-1,ASSLLSEGTEAF
TRBV9,few,TRBJ1-6,ASSTPTGGVYSPLH
TRBV5-1,.,TRBJ1-2,ASSDASSFYGYT
TRBV6-6,.,TRBJ2-2,ASYRGSAGSNTGELF
TRBV9,few,TRBJ2-7,ASSAQTSGYEQY
TRBV10-3,.,TRBJ2-1,AISDKGYEQF
TRBV20-1,.,TRBJ2-3,SAEGPDQLRGLTQY
TRBV7-2,.,TRBJ2-1,ASSPPGGEQF
TRBV3-1,few,TRBJ2-1,ASSPLSGGPHEQF
TRBV10-3,.,TRBJ2-5,AIRPEGASETQY
TRBV4-1,.,TRBJ1-4,ASSSRDSEKLF
TRBV20-1,few,TRBJ2-3,SAPKGLATPGTQY
TRBV7-2,many,TRBJ2-1,ASSLRHRSEQF
TRBV28,.,TRBJ2-3,ASRLHGAGLRTDTQY
TRBV7-2,.,TRBJ2-3,ASSSTPGRFTDTQY
TRBV5-1,.,TRBJ2-6,ASSFFPEGAGANVLT
TRBV20-1,.,TRBJ2-1,SASTSGMNTYNEQF
TRBV2,.,TRBJ1-1,ASRPSDSFATEAF
TRBV4-3,few,TRBJ2-3,ASSQGSLGTDTQY